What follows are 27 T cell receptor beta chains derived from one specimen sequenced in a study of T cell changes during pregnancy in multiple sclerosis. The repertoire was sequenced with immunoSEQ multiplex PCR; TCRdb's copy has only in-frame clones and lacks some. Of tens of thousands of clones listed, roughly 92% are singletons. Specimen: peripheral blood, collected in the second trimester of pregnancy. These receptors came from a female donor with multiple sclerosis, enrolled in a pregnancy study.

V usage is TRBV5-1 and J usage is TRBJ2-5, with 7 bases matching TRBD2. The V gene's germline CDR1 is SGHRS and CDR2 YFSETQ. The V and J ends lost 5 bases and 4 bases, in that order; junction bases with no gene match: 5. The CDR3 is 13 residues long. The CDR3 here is CASRSGGGETQYF. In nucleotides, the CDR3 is TGCGCCAGCAGATCGGGGGGTGGAGAGACCCAGTACTTC.

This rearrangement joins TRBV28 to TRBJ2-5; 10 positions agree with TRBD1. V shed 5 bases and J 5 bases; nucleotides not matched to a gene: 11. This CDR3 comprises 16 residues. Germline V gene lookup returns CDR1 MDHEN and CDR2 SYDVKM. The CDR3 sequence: CASSLRTGGSLETQYF. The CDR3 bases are TGTGCCAGCAGTCTACGGACAGGGGGGAGCCTTGAGACCCAGTACTTC.

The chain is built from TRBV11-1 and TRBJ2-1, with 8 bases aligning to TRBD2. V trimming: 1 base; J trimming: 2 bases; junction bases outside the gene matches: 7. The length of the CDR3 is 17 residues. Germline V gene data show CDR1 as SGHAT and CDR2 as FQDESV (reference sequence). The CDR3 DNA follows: TGTGCCAGCAGCTTAGGGTCTCGGACTAGCCCCTACAATGAGCAGTTCTTC. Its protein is CASSLGSRTSPYNEQFF.

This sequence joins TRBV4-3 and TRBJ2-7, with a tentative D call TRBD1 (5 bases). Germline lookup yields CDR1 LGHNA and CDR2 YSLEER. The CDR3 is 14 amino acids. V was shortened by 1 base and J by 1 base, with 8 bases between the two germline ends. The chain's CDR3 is CASSQVTASYEQYF. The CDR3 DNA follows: TGCGCCAGCAGCCAAGTGACAGCTTCCTACGAGCAGTACTTC.

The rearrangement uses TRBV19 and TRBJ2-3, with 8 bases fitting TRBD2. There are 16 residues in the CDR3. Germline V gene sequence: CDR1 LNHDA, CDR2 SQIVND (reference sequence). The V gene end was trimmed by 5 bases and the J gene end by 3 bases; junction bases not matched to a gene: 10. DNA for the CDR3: TGTGCCAGTAGTGGACGAACTAGCGGAATAACAGATACGCAGTATTTT. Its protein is CASSGRTSGITDTQYF.

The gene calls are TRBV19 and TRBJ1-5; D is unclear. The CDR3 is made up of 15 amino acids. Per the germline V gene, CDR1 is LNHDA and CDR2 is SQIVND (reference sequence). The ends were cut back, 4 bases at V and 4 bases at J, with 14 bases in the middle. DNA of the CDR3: TGTGCCAGTAGTACCGCTGACCTAGCGAATCAGCCCCAGCATTTT. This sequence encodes CASSTADLANQPQHF.

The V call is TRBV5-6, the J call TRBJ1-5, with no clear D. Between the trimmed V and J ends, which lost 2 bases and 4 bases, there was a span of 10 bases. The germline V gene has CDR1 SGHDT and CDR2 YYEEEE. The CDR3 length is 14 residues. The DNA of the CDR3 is TGTGCCAGCAGCTTATTCGGGGATAATCAGCCCCAGCATTTT. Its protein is CASSLFGDNQPQHF.

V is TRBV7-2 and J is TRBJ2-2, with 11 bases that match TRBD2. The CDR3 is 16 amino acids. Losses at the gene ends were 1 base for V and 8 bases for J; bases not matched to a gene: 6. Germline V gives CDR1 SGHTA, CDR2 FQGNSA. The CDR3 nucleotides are TGTGCCAGCAGCTTAGTTGCTAGCGGGAGGATGGGGGAGCTGTTTTTT. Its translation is CASSLVASGRMGELFF.

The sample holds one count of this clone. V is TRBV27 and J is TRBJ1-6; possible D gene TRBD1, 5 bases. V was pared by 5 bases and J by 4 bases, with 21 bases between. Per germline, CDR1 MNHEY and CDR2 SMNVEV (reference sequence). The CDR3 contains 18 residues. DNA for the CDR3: TGTGCCAGCAGTCCACAATCCTCAGGGATTCGATATAATTCACCCCTCCACTTT. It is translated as CASSPQSSGIRYNSPLHF.

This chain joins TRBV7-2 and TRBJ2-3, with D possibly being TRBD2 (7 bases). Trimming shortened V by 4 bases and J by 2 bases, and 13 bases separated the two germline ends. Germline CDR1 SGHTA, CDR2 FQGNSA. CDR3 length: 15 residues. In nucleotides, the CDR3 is TGTGCCAGCAGCTCAGACGGGGGGCTCACAGATACGCAGTATTTT. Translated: CASSSDGGLTDTQYF. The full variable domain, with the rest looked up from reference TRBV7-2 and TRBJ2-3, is GAGVSQSPSNKVTEKGKDVELRCDPISGHTALYWYRQSLGQGLEFLIYFQGNSAPDKSGLPSDRFSAERTGGSVSTLTIQRTQQEDSAVYLCASSSDGGLTDTQYFGPGTRLTVL.

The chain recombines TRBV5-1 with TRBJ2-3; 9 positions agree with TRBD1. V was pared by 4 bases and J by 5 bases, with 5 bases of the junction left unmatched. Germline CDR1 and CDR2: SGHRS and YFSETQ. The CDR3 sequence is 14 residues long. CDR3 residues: CASSGTGFQDTQYF. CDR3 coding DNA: TGCGCCAGCAGCGGGACAGGGTTTCAAGATACGCAGTATTTT.

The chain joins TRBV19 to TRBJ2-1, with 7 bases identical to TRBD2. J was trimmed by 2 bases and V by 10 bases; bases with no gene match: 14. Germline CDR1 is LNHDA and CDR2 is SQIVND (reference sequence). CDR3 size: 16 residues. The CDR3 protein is CATMRTSTNPYNEQFF. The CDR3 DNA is TGTGCCACCATGAGGACTAGTACGAACCCCTACAATGAGCAGTTCTTC. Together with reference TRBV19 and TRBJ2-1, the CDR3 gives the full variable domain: DGGITQSPKYLFRKEGQNVTLSCEQNLNHDAMYWYRQDPGQGLRLIYYSQIVNDFQKGDIAEGYSVSREKKESFPLTVTSAQKNPTAFYLCATMRTSTNPYNEQFFGPGTRLTVL.

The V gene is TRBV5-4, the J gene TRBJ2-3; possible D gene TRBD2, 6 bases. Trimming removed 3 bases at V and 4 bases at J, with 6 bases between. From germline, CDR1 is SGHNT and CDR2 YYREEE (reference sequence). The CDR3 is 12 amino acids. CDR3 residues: CASSSSADTQYF. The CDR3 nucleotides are TGTGCCAGCAGCTCTAGCGCAGATACGCAGTATTTT.

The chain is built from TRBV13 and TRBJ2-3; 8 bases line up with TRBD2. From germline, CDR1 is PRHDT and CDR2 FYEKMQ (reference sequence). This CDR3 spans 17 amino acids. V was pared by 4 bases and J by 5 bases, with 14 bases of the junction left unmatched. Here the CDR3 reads CASSSTMEGTSLDTQYF. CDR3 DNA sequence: TGTGCCAGCAGCTCCACGATGGAGGGGACTAGTTTAGATACGCAGTATTTT.

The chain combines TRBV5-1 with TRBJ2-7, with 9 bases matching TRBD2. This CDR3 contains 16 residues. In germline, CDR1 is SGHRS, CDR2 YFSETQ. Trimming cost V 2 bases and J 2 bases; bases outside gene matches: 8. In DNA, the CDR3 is TGCGCCAGCAGCTTTGGACTAGCGCTCCTTACCTACGAGCAGTACTTC. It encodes CASSFGLALLTYEQYF.

This CDR3 is CASSLFGRRDTGELFF. The CDR3 DNA follows: TGCGCCAGCAGCTTATTTGGCAGGCGTGATACCGGGGAGCTGTTTTTT. The chain links TRBV5-1 to TRBJ2-2; D uncertain. V shed 2 bases and J shed 5 bases, with 16 bases lying between them. This CDR3 has 16 amino acids. Germline assignment: CDR1 SGHRS and CDR2 YFSETQ.

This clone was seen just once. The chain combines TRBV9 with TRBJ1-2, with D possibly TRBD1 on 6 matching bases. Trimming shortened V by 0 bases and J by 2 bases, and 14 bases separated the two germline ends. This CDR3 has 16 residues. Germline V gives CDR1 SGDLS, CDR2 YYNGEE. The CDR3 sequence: CASSVGTGLANYGYTF. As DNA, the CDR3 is TGTGCCAGCAGCGTAGGAACAGGGCTTGCCAACTATGGCTACACCTTC.

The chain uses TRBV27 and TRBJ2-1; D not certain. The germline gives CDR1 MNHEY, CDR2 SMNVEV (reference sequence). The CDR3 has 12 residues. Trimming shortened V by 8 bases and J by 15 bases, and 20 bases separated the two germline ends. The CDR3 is CASRTSDWRWFF. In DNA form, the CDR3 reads TGTGCCAGCCGAACCTCTGACTGGAGATGGTTCTTC.

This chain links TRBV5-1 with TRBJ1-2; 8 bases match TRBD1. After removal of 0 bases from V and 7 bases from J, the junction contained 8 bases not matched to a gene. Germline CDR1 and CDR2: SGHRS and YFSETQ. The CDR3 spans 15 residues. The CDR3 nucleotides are TGCGCCAGCAGCTTGGCCGCAGGGGGCATCGTTGGCTACACCTTC. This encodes CASSLAAGGIVGYTF.

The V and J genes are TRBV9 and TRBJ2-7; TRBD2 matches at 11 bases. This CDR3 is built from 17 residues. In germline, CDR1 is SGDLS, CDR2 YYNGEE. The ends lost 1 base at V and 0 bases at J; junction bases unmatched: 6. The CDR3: CASSVTPGTSGSYEQYF. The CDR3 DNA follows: TGTGCCAGCAGCGTAACCCCCGGGACTAGCGGCTCCTACGAGCAGTACTTC.

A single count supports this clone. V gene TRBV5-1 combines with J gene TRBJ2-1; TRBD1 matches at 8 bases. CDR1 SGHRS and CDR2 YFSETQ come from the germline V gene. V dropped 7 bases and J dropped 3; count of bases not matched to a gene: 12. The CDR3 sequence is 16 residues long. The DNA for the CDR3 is TGCGCCAGCCAAAGGGGGGACAGGAAAAACTACAATGAGCAGTTCTTC. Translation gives CASQRGDRKNYNEQFF.

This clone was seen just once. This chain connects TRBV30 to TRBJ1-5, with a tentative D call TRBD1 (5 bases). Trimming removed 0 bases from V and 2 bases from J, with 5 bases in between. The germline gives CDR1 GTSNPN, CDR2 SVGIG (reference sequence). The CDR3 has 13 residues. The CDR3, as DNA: TGTGCCTGGAGTGTACAGGGCAATCAGCCCCAGCATTTT. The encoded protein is CAWSVQGNQPQHF.

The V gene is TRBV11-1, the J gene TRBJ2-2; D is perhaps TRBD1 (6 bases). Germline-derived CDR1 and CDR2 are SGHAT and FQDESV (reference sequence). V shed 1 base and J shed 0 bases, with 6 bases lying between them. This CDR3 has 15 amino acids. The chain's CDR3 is CASSLGGPNTGELFF. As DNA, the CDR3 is TGTGCCAGCAGCTTAGGGGGGCCGAACACCGGGGAGCTGTTTTTT.

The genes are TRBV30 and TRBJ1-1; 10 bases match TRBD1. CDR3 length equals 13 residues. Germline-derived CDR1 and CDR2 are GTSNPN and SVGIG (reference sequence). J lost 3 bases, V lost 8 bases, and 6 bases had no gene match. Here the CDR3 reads CATATGGYTEAFF. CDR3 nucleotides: TGTGCCACCGCGACAGGGGGCTACACTGAAGCTTTCTTT.

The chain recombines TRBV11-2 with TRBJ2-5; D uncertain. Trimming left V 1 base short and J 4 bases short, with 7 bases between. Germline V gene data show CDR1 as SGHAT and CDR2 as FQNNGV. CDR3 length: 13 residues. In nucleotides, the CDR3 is TGTGCCAGCAGCTTAGGCTCGGTAGAGACCCAGTACTTC. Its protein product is CASSLGSVETQYF.

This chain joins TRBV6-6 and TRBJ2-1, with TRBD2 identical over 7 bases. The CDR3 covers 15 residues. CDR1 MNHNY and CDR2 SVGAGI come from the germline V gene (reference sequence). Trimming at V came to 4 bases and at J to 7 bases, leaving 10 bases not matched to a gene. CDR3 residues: CASSSQGGRTNEQFF. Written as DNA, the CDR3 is TGTGCCAGCAGTTCCCAGGGCGGGAGAACGAATGAGCAGTTCTTC.

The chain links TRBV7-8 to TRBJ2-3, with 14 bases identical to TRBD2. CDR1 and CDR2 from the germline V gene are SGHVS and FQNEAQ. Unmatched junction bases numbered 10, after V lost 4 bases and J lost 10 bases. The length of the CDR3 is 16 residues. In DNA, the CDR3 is TGTGCCAGCAGCTCCATGGGACTAGCGGGAGCGTCAGCGCAGTATTTT. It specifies CASSSMGLAGASAQYF.